The sample holds one count of the clone carrying this T cell receptor beta chain. The sample originates from a study of technical replicates of blood from a few donors. The CDR3 is 13 amino acids. Germline V CDR1 and CDR2: MDHEN, SYDVKM. Repertoires were generated with immunoSEQ multiplex PCR, while TCRdb's copy carries only in-frame clones and drops some. The sample lists some 74,000 clones, roughly 89% occurring once. Specimen: T cells isolated from PBMCs. The clonotype comes from a human donor in good health. The rearrangement links TRBV28 to TRBJ1-1, with D perhaps TRBD1 (5 bases). The CDR3 sequence is CATRVLLNTEAFF. CDR3 nucleotides: TGTGCAACCAGGGTTCTCCTGAACACTGAAGCTTTCTTT.